The 30 T cell receptor beta chains listed next were all sequenced from one sample in a study of monozygotic twins with inflammatory bowel disease. TCRdb re-called the 5' RACE reads and catalogs CDR3 proteins one per entry, DNA excluded. Reported are about 150,000 distinct CDR3 sequences; the ten largest clones contain around 1.3%. Sample: blood. All receptors come from a human donor with ulcerative colitis or Crohn's disease, or a healthy co-twin of an affected twin (not recorded which).

The gene calls are TRBV5-1 and TRBJ2-7; the TCRdb D gene call, TRBD2, has no DNA to confirm it. The CDR3 length is 15 residues. Germline values: CDR1 SGHRS, CDR2 YFSETQ. The CDR3 reads CASSSSGRSFWEQYF.

The chain employs TRBV5-1 and TRBJ2-5; TCRdb outputs TRBD2, but without DNA this stays unchecked. The germline gives CDR1 SGHRS, CDR2 YFSETQ. This CDR3 comprises 14 residues. This CDR3 is CASQRLAGEETQYF.

The chain carries TRBV25-1 and TRBJ2-7; TCRdb picks TRBD1, but there is no DNA to check that call. The CDR3 consists of 12 residues. Germline values: CDR1 MGHDK, CDR2 SYGVNS. CDR3 sequence: CASSAGGDEQYF.

V and J are TRBV29-1 and TRBJ1-4. The germline CDR1 and CDR2 sequences are SQVTM and ANQGSEA. This CDR3 comprises 12 residues. The CDR3 region is CSVVGLNEKLFF.

The chain links TRBV19 to TRBJ2-1; absent DNA, TCRdb's TRBD2 call cannot be checked. CDR3 length: 15 residues. Germline values: CDR1 LNHDA, CDR2 SQIVND (reference sequence). This chain's CDR3 is CASSMGSSGYNEQFF.

V is TRBV5-1 and J is TRBJ1-1. Germline V CDR1 and CDR2: SGHRS, YFSETQ. The CDR3 totals 14 residues. The CDR3 here is CASSFNSLNTEAFF. Combining the CDR3 with reference TRBV5-1 and TRBJ1-1 gives the whole variable domain KAGVTQTPRYLIKTRGQQVTLSCSPISGHRSVSWYQQTPGQGLQFLFEYFSETQRNKGNFPGRFSGRQFSNSRSEMNVSTLELGDSALYLCASSFNSLNTEAFFGQGTRLTVV.

The rearrangement links TRBV5-1 to TRBJ1-5; lacking DNA, the TRBD1 call made by TCRdb goes unchecked. The CDR3 has 14 residues. Germline CDR1 is SGHRS and CDR2 is YFSETQ. CDR3 sequence reads: CASSLGGAEQPQHF.

This chain links TRBV9 with TRBJ2-2. The CDR3 has 12 amino acids. Germline CDR1 is SGDLS and CDR2 is YYNGEE. Here the CDR3 reads CASSGVTGELFF.

This chain joins TRBV7-9 and TRBJ2-7; lacking DNA, the TRBD2 call made by TCRdb goes unchecked. The CDR3 sequence is 14 residues long. Per germline, CDR1 SEHNR and CDR2 FQNEAQ (reference sequence). The CDR3 loop is CASSPSGSIGEQYF.

This chain connects TRBV12-3 or TRBV12-4 to TRBJ2-4. This CDR3 spans 14 amino acids. The chain's CDR3 is CASSLGQHRNIQYF.

V gene TRBV7-9 combines with J gene TRBJ1-1; TCRdb selects TRBD1, and the lack of DNA leaves this call unchecked. Germline CDR1 reads SEHNR; CDR2 reads FQNEAQ (reference sequence). This CDR3 region has 14 residues. This CDR3 reads CASSVTGLNTEAFF.

The gene calls are TRBV19 and TRBJ2-3; TCRdb's D call of TRBD2 is untestable without DNA. The CDR3 length is 13 residues. Germline CDR1 reads LNHDA; CDR2 reads SQIVND (reference sequence). The CDR3 loop reads CASTGQPTDTQYF.

The V and J genes are TRBV7-9 and TRBJ2-7; there is no DNA to check the TCRdb D call of TRBD1. Germline lookup yields CDR1 SEHNR and CDR2 FQNEAQ (reference sequence). CDR3 size: 16 residues. CDR3 loop: CASSAPGTGFSYEQYF.

V and J are TRBV25-1 and TRBJ1-1. Germline V CDR1 and CDR2: MGHDK, SYGVNS. This CDR3 contains 14 residues. CDR3 amino acids: CASSERHTNTEAFF.

J is TRBJ1-6 and V is TRBV28; the TCRdb D gene call, TRBD1, has no DNA to confirm it. The CDR3 totals 15 residues. The germline CDR1 and CDR2 sequences are MDHEN and SYDVKM. The CDR3 loop reads CASSGGQVNNSPLHF.

V and J are TRBV6-1 and TRBJ1-2. There are 11 residues in the CDR3. Germline assignment: CDR1 MNHNS and CDR2 SASEGT. The CDR3: CASSEMEGYTF.

J is TRBJ1-1 and V is TRBV2; without DNA, the TCRdb call of TRBD1 cannot be checked. The CDR3 loop spans 17 amino acids. The germline V gene encodes CDR1 SNHLY and CDR2 FYNNEI. The CDR3 loop reads CASSERTTRVLGTEAFF.

This chain uses TRBV5-1 with TRBJ2-3. CDR3 size: 15 residues. Germline V lookup: CDR1 SGHRS, CDR2 YFSETQ. The CDR3: CASSVDRVLPDTQYF.

V usage is TRBV7-9 and J usage is TRBJ2-7; there is no DNA to check the TCRdb D call of TRBD1. CDR1 SEHNR and CDR2 FQNEAQ come from the germline V gene (reference sequence). CDR3 length: 15 residues. CDR3 sequence reads: CASSLVTGEGYEQYF.

The chain carries TRBV27 and TRBJ2-1; the D gene TCRdb calls, TRBD2, cannot be checked with no DNA. CDR1 is MNHEY and CDR2 is SMNVEV in the germline V gene (reference sequence). This CDR3 is 15 amino acids long. The CDR3 here is CASSKTSGRNNEQFF.

This chain uses TRBV20-1 with TRBJ1-1. The germline V gene has CDR1 DFQATT and CDR2 SNEGSKA (reference sequence). The CDR3 has 14 residues. CDR3 in amino acids: CSARLGQRNTEAFF.

The chain employs TRBV6-2 or TRBV6-3 and TRBJ2-7; TCRdb names TRBD2, which stays unverified in the absence of DNA. This CDR3 comprises 20 residues. Germline assignment: CDR1 MNHEY and CDR2 SVGEGT. The CDR3: CASSYPRTSGRAAFYYEQYF.

The rearrangement uses TRBV18 and TRBJ2-1; TCRdb names TRBD2, which stays unverified in the absence of DNA. This CDR3 spans 16 amino acids. CDR1 and CDR2 from the germline V gene are KGHSH and LQKENI. CDR3 protein: CASSPLAGSSYNEQFF.

The chain links TRBV12-3 or TRBV12-4 to TRBJ2-3; checking the TCRdb D call of TRBD1 is not possible without DNA. This CDR3 region has 15 residues. Here the CDR3 reads CASSPGQVRTDTQYF.

J is TRBJ1-1 and V is TRBV20-1; TCRdb reports TRBD1, a call that lacks DNA to check it against. CDR1 is DFQATT and CDR2 is SNEGSKA in the germline V gene (reference sequence). The CDR3 runs 16 residues. CDR3 sequence reads: CSARGRTGEWNTEAFF.

The genes are TRBV25-1 and TRBJ2-2. Germline V gives CDR1 MGHDK, CDR2 SYGVNS. This CDR3 is 16 amino acids long. The CDR3: CASSEVTFRNTGELFF.

This chain connects TRBV9 to TRBJ2-3; TCRdb calls TRBD2, which cannot be checked without DNA. The CDR3 runs 16 residues. Per the germline V gene, CDR1 is SGDLS and CDR2 is YYNGEE. This CDR3 reads CASSGASGSQPDTQYF.

The J gene is TRBJ2-1, the V gene TRBV18. CDR3 length equals 13 residues. In germline, CDR1 is KGHSH, CDR2 LQKENI. Here the CDR3 reads CASSLLNENEQFF.

The chain couples TRBV10-1 to TRBJ2-5; TCRdb selects TRBD2, and the lack of DNA leaves this call unchecked. This CDR3 has 15 amino acids. In germline, CDR1 is WNHNN, CDR2 SYGVQD (reference sequence). The CDR3 protein is CASSTTSGGQETQYF.

The chain couples TRBV7-2 to TRBJ1-2; TCRdb selects TRBD1, and the lack of DNA leaves this call unchecked. CDR3 length equals 17 residues. The germline CDR1 and CDR2 sequences are SGHTA and FQGNSA. The CDR3 loop is CASSFPTGGSSNYGYTF.